This paragraph covers one TCR beta chain sequence. As yet, its antigen is unknown. Selection for sequencing was limited to patients who had shown CD8+CD57+ cell expansion by flow cytometry. The CDR3 is 13 residues long. Germline V gene data show CDR1 as SEHNR and CDR2 as FQNEAQ (reference sequence). Deletions cut 6 bases from V and 1 base from J, with 10 bases between. The sample originates from a study of CD8+CD57+ T cells in acquired aplastic anemia. In the study overall: Isolated CD4+ and CD8+ cells, once sorted, yielded DNA averaging 3.2 ug. Notes on the study in general: Significance was not reached for CD8+ Simpson's diversity between patients and controls. Overlap between patients and controls comprised 25 to 30 CD8+ CDR3 sequences.

The TCR beta profiling, which covered VDJ combination and CDR3 sequence, was carried out using genomic DNA as the template. TCRdb reprocessed the reads via MiXCR and lists one record per CDR3 protein. The repertoire holds approximately 180,000 distinct CDR3 sequences, less than 60% seen once, with roughly 1.2% in the top ten. The receptor comes from a human donor with aplastic anemia. The V gene is TRBV7-9, the J gene TRBJ2-7; D is undetermined. Sequences were obtained from sorted CD4+, CD8+, or CD8+CD57+ T cells (not recorded which) from PBMCs. CDR3 in DNA: TGTGCCAGCAGAAGTAGGGATTCCTACGAGCAGTACTTC. Its translation is CASRSRDSYEQYF.